This TCR beta chain was sequenced during a study of T-cell memory formation after mild COVID-19. Study-wide points: The SARS-CoV-2 specificity of second-wave clones reaching peak at day 37 remained unverified.

This CDR3 is 13 amino acids long. Per germline, CDR1 SGHDN and CDR2 FVKESK. V was pared by 2 bases and J by 6 bases, with 11 bases between. Each CDR3 protein gets one entry after TCRdb re-called the 5' RACE reads with MiXCR. The sample consists of a few hundred thousand distinct CDR3 sequences, around 27% of them appearing once. This clonotype came up a few times. The antigen remains unidentified. The TCR was taken from an adult woman who had mild COVID-19 (a few samples of this study predate the infection). Cell type and time point are not known. The sample comprised PBMCs or a T cell subset sorted from them (not recorded which). The chain carries TRBV14 and TRBJ2-7; tentatively, D is TRBD1 (6 bases). The chain's CDR3 is CASSQYTGTEQYF. CDR3 DNA sequence: TGTGCCAGCAGCCAATATACAGGGACCGAGCAGTACTTC.